The TCR beta chain under discussion was sequenced for a study of T cell responses to AZD1222 COVID-19 vaccine. The assay was immunoSEQ multiplex PCR, and TCRdb's table has in-frame clones only and misses some. This sample has under 150,000 clones, with roughly 92% found just once. This specimen consisted of peripheral blood, obtained on day 0 of AZD1222 vaccination. The source is an adult in good health.

CDR3 DNA sequence: TGTGCCATGGGTTCTGTATACGGGTCCGGGGAGCTGTTTTTT. Translation: CAMGSVYGSGELFF. The rearrangement uses TRBV6-5 and TRBJ2-2; D unclear. Germline CDR1 MNHEY, CDR2 SVGAGI. V dropped 10 bases and J dropped 6 bases, with 18 bases sitting between them. The CDR3 consists of 14 residues.